These 23 T cell receptor beta chains were sequenced from one sample in a study of human T cells and chemical hapten exposure. As to time point: patch test 2, 6 weeks after DPC sensitization. Specified treatment: therapeutic diphenylcyclopropenone sensitization with weekly scalp DPC. TCRdb ran MiXCR on the RACE reads and lists one entry per CDR3 protein. Counted here are under 100,000 distinct CDR3 sequences, roughly 10% occurring once; the ten biggest clones make up roughly 3.1%. Sequenced here: whole blood, sampled in connection with sensitization to the hapten diphenylcyclopropenone (DPC). The receptors here all came from a woman aged 40 to 55 with alopecia areata. Some clones in this sample may be carry-over from other donors' samples.

The genes are TRBV6-2 or TRBV6-3 and TRBJ1-2; D uncertain. CDR1 is MNHEY and CDR2 is SVGEGT in the germline V gene. There are 15 residues in the CDR3. Trimming removed 7 bases at V and 4 bases at J, with 19 bases between. The CDR3 reads CASTPWLRTSYGYTF. The CDR3 coding sequence is TGTGCCAGCACGCCATGGCTCCGCACGAGCTATGGCTACACCTTC.

The gene calls are TRBV25-1 and TRBJ1-1; D may be TRBD1 (5 bases). V was shortened by 8 bases and J by 0 bases, with 10 bases between the two germline ends. The CDR3 runs 13 residues. CDR1 is MGHDK and CDR2 is SYGVNS in the germline V gene. CDR3 DNA sequence: TGTGCCAGCCGGGGGTCGATGAACACTGAAGCTTTCTTT. Protein product: CASRGSMNTEAFF. Filled out from reference TRBV25-1 and TRBJ1-1, the complete variable domain reads EADIYQTPRYLVIGTGKKITLECSQTMGHDKMYWYQQDPGMELHLIHYSYGVNSTEKGDLSSESTVSRIRTEHFPLTLESARPSHTSQYLCASRGSMNTEAFFGQGTRLTVV.

There are many counts of this clonotype. The gene calls are TRBV18 and TRBJ1-1; D is unclear. V lost 3 bases and J lost 2, with 10 bases in between. The CDR3 is 14 residues long. CDR1 is KGHSH and CDR2 is LQKENI in the germline V gene. Here the CDR3 reads CASSPQEGNTEAFF. In DNA form, the CDR3 reads TGTGCCAGCTCACCCCAGGAGGGAAACACTGAAGCTTTCTTT.

The CDR3 reads CASSPTSGNTQYF. The CDR3 nucleotides read TGCGCCAGCAGCCCGACTAGCGGGAATACGCAGTATTTT. This rearrangement joins TRBV4-3 to TRBJ2-3; TRBD2 matches 11 bases. The V and J ends lost 4 bases and 7 bases, in that order; junction bases with no gene match: 1. This CDR3 contains 13 residues. Germline assignment: CDR1 LGHNA and CDR2 YSLEER.

The V call is TRBV7-2, the J call TRBJ2-7; D remains unclear. The CDR3 extends over 16 amino acids. V lost 4 bases, J lost 1 base, and 17 bases lay in between. Per germline, CDR1 SGHTA and CDR2 FQGNSA. The CDR3 here is CASSSRSFGSSYEQYF. The CDR3 nucleotides read TGTGCCAGCAGCTCACGATCCTTCGGCAGTTCCTACGAGCAGTACTTC.

This clonotype appeared a few times. The chain is built from TRBV30 and TRBJ1-5; perhaps TRBD1 as D (5 bases). Trimming removed 1 base at V and 0 bases at J, with 7 bases between. Germline CDR1 GTSNPN, CDR2 SVGIG (reference sequence). CDR3 length equals 14 residues. CDR3 DNA sequence: TGTGCCTGGAGTGGGGGGGGTAGCAATCAGCCCCAGCATTTT. This codes for CAWSGGGSNQPQHF.

This clonotype occurred a few times. J is TRBJ2-1 and V is TRBV5-1; 10 bases match TRBD2. Per the germline V gene, CDR1 is SGHRS and CDR2 is YFSETQ. V gave up 3 bases and J gave up 5 bases; unmatched junction bases: 11. This CDR3 is 17 amino acids long. CDR3 sequence reads: CASSSALAGGVHNEQFF. The CDR3 DNA is TGCGCCAGCAGCTCGGCTTTAGCGGGAGGCGTCCACAATGAGCAGTTCTTC.

This clonotype has more than one count but fewer than ten. The chain recombines TRBV4-3 with TRBJ2-3; D unresolved. Germline V gene lookup returns CDR1 LGHNA and CDR2 YSLEER. V was cut by 0 bases and J by 6 bases, with 10 bases left in between. The CDR3 consists of 14 residues. Written as DNA, the CDR3 is TGCGCCAGCAGCCAAGAAGGCTCCCCGGATACGCAGTATTTT. This sequence encodes CASSQEGSPDTQYF.

This chain uses TRBV4-1 with TRBJ2-7; 9 bases are a match to TRBD1. The ends lost 5 bases at V and 0 bases at J; junction bases unmatched: 8. CDR1 and CDR2 (germline): MGHRA, YSYEKL. This CDR3 is built from 16 residues. CDR3: CASSSSRDRVSYEQYF. The DNA for the CDR3 is TGCGCCAGCAGCTCGAGCCGGGACAGGGTCTCCTACGAGCAGTACTTC.

The chain employs TRBV18 and TRBJ1-5, with D possibly matching TRBD1 (6 bases). With 3 bases removed from V and 0 bases from J, the gap between germline ends came to 15 bases. The germline V gene encodes CDR1 KGHSH and CDR2 LQKENI. The CDR3 is made up of 17 amino acids. In nucleotides, the CDR3 is TGTGCCAGCTCACCGTCACAGGGTGTTAGTAGCAATCAGCCCCAGCATTTT. It codes for CASSPSQGVSSNQPQHF. Filled out from reference TRBV18 and TRBJ1-5, the complete variable domain reads NAGVMQNPRHLVRRRGQEARLRCSPMKGHSHVYWYRQLPEEGLKFMVYLQKENIIDESGMPKERFSAEFPKEGPSILRIQQVVRGDSAAYFCASSPSQGVSSNQPQHFGDGTRLSIL.

In its sample, this clonotype was seen a few times. The chain couples TRBV27 to TRBJ1-5; D not certain. Germline V gives CDR1 MNHEY, CDR2 SMNVEV (reference sequence). The CDR3 is 12 amino acids. Trimming left V 5 bases short and J 2 bases short, with 4 bases between. CDR3 DNA sequence: TGTGCCAGCAGTCACCGCAATCAGCCCCAGCATTTT. It translates to CASSHRNQPQHF.

This clonotype was seen only a few times. V usage is TRBV3-1 and J usage is TRBJ1-3; D is undetermined. Trimming pared 1 base from V and 0 bases from J, leaving 10 bases between. The germline CDR1 and CDR2 sequences are LGHDT and YNNKEL (reference sequence). The CDR3 loop spans 16 amino acids. The CDR3 region has the DNA TGTGCCAGCAGCCAAGTCGTCCCTTCCTCTGGAAACACCATATATTTT. Protein: CASSQVVPSSGNTIYF.

This clonotype appeared a few times. The V call is TRBV20-1, the J call TRBJ2-4; 8 nucleotides agree with TRBD2. This CDR3 is built from 13 residues. Germline CDR1 and CDR2: DFQATT and SNEGSKA (reference sequence). The V and J ends lost 8 bases and 8 bases, in that order; junction bases with no gene match: 11. As DNA, the CDR3 is TGCAGTATACAAGCGGGAGTCAGGGACATTCAGTACTTC. Its translation is CSIQAGVRDIQYF.

The V call is TRBV6-5, the J call TRBJ2-2; the match to TRBD2 covers 9 bases. V lost 7 bases and J lost 4; bases outside the gene matches: 4. In germline, CDR1 is MNHEY, CDR2 SVGAGI. The CDR3 loop spans 14 amino acids. CDR3: CASNVAGVTGELFF. The CDR3 region has the DNA TGTGCCAGCAATGTAGCGGGAGTCACCGGGGAGCTGTTTTTT.

This clonotype came up many times. The J gene is TRBJ2-7, the V gene TRBV7-9; D not certain. This CDR3 region has 11 residues. The germline V gene encodes CDR1 SEHNR and CDR2 FQNEAQ (reference sequence). V shed 5 bases and J shed 4 bases, with 6 bases lying between them. CDR3 DNA sequence: TGTGCCAGCAGCCAGAGATACGAGCAGTACTTC. It specifies CASSQRYEQYF. The full variable domain, with the rest looked up from reference TRBV7-9 and TRBJ2-7, is DTGVSQNPRHKITKRGQNVTFRCDPISEHNRLYWYRQTLGQGPEFLTYFQNEAQLEKSRLLSDRFSAERPKGSFSTLEIQRTEQGDSAMYLCASSQRYEQYFGPGTRLTVT.

This chain uses TRBV12-3 or TRBV12-4 with TRBJ1-6, with TRBD1 matching over 8 bases. CDR3 length equals 15 residues. Unmatched junction bases numbered 6, after V lost 5 bases and J lost 6 bases. The CDR3 is CASSRQGSGNSPLHF. The CDR3 bases are TGTGCCAGCAGTAGACAGGGGTCGGGTAATTCACCCCTCCACTTT.

This clonotype was observed at least ten times. The chain has TRBV2 and TRBJ2-2; D is ambiguous. This CDR3 is built from 13 residues. Germline V gives CDR1 SNHLY, CDR2 FYNNEI. Trimming removed 5 bases at V and 0 bases at J, with 4 bases between. CDR3 nucleotide sequence: TGTGCCAGCAGTAACACGAACACCGGGGAGCTGTTTTTT. It is translated as CASSNTNTGELFF.

At least ten counts were recorded for this clonotype. The chain links TRBV7-9 to TRBJ2-1; D not certain. The germline gives CDR1 SEHNR, CDR2 FQNEAQ (reference sequence). The CDR3 loop spans 15 amino acids. The germline V and J ends were trimmed by 5 bases and 0 bases, with 11 bases remaining between them. The CDR3, as DNA: TGTGCCAGCAGCCCGGACGTGTACTCCTACAATGAGCAGTTCTTC. This codes for CASSPDVYSYNEQFF.

The V gene is TRBV11-3, the J gene TRBJ2-3; D gene unclear. Germline-derived CDR1 and CDR2 are SGHNT and YENEEA. With 4 bases removed from V and 7 bases from J, the gap between germline ends came to 9 bases. This CDR3 has 12 amino acids. CDR3 sequence (DNA): TGTGCCAGCAGCTCCTCAGCCAATACGCAGTATTTT. Protein product: CASSSSANTQYF.

The chain employs TRBV5-1 and TRBJ2-1; D is perhaps TRBD1 (5 bases). In germline, CDR1 is SGHRS, CDR2 YFSETQ. V lost 1 base to trimming and J lost 7 bases, with 15 bases between them. CDR3 size: 15 residues. The DNA of the CDR3 is TGCGCCAGCAGCTTGCTCCCAGGCCAGGGTAATGAGCAGTTCTTC. This sequence encodes CASSLLPGQGNEQFF.

This clonotype has a handful of counts. The rearrangement uses TRBV7-2 and TRBJ2-3; D is tentatively TRBD1 or TRBD2 (6 bases each). The CDR3 loop spans 19 amino acids. Trimming stripped 2 bases from V and 6 bases from J, with 27 bases between. CDR1 is SGHTA, CDR2 FQGNSA, per germline. CDR3 nucleotides: TGTGCCAGCAGCTTATACTTAGCGACCATCGGGGGCACACGTGATACGCAGTATTTT. Protein sequence: CASSLYLATIGGTRDTQYF. Together with reference TRBV7-2 and TRBJ2-3, the CDR3 gives the full variable domain: GAGVSQSPSNKVTEKGKDVELRCDPISGHTALYWYRQSLGQGLEFLIYFQGNSAPDKSGLPSDRFSAERTGGSVSTLTIQRTQQEDSAVYLCASSLYLATIGGTRDTQYFGPGTRLTVL.

Only a few counts were recorded for this clonotype. This rearrangement joins TRBV29-1 to TRBJ2-3; 8 positions agree with TRBD1. Germline CDR1 SQVTM, CDR2 ANQGSEA. The CDR3 runs to 15 residues. Trimming cost V 0 bases and J 5 bases; bases outside gene matches: 7. In DNA, the CDR3 is TGCAGCGTTGAAGATAGGGCCAGGGGGCGAGATACGCAGTATTTT. It yields the protein CSVEDRARGRDTQYF.

This clonotype came up many times. The chain couples TRBV11-3 to TRBJ2-1; weak D call: TRBD2 (6 bases). V lost 6 bases and J 5 bases, leaving 11 bases between the germline ends. The length of the CDR3 is 13 residues. Germline loops: CDR1 SGHNT, CDR2 YENEEA. CDR3 sequence: CASRGGAHNEQFF. The CDR3 DNA reads as TGTGCCAGCAGGGGCGGGGCGCACAATGAGCAGTTCTTC. The full variable domain, rest sourced from reference TRBV11-3 and TRBJ2-1, is EAGVVQSPRYKIIEKKQPVAFWCNPISGHNTLYWYLQNLGQGPELLIRYENEEAVDDSQLPKDRFSAERLKGVDSTLKIQPAELGDSAVYLCASRGGAHNEQFFGPGTRLTVL.